The clone carrying this T cell receptor beta chain was observed a few times. Amplification targeted TCR beta CDR3 regions from RNA transcripts. First-round RT-PCR with HTBI primers amplified the TCR CDR3 region. TCRdb fed the multiplex PCR reads into MiXCR, producing one record per CDR3 protein. Of around 450,000 distinct CDR3 sequences listed, roughly 15% are singletons. This entry is derived from a study of T cells in Graves' hyperthyroidism and ophthalmopathy. At the level of the study: The initial diagnosis was the point when peripheral blood was collected, ahead of any treatment.

The ends lost 5 bases at V and 6 bases at J; junction bases unmatched: 7. This CDR3 has 15 amino acids. Germline V gives CDR1 SEHNR, CDR2 FQNEAQ (reference sequence). Graves' hyperthyroidism is called stable when ophthalmopathy does not progress within 18 months. This receptor was identified in a woman under 30 with Graves' hyperthyroidism. V gene TRBV7-9 combines with J gene TRBJ1-2; 12 positions agree with TRBD1. Sequencing was done on a sample of blood. CDR3 residues: CASSPTGTGGNGYTF. CDR3 sequence (DNA): TGTGCCAGCAGCCCGACCGGGACAGGGGGCAATGGCTACACCTTC.